This T cell receptor (beta chain) was observed in a study of blood T cell repertoires in COVID-19. Study-wide background: Specimens from acute and convalescent COVID-19 originated in the United States, Italy and Spain.

From germline, CDR1 is MNHEY and CDR2 SMNVEV (reference sequence). The CDR3 covers 16 residues. Losses at the gene ends were 8 bases for V and 0 bases for J; bases not matched to a gene: 10. Repertoires were generated with immunoSEQ multiplex PCR, while TCRdb's copy carries only in-frame clones and drops some. The sample comprises fewer than 250,000 clones, 92% of which are singletons, and 0.95% to 1.5% rests with the top ten. The receptor comes from a man aged 25 to 40 with acute or convalescent COVID-19. Source material: peripheral blood. The chain is built from TRBV27 and TRBJ2-4, with TRBD1 matching over 7 bases. CDR3 region: CASGHNYRGAKNIQYF. The CDR3 DNA reads as TGTGCCAGCGGACACAACTACAGGGGAGCCAAAAACATTCAGTACTTC.